This paragraph reports one T cell receptor (beta chain). Without the conserved terminal phenylalanine or tryptophan, this CDR3 likely stems from a read error. The DNA is omitted, as the CDR3 cannot be located on it reliably, and the CDR3 follows TCRdb's listing. The V gene's germline CDR1 is SGHNT and CDR2 YENEEA. The CDR3 is 9 amino acids long, termini counted. These data originate in a study of cytomegalovirus exposure and HLA in healthy donors. PCR primers comprised 60 Vbeta and 13 Jbeta primers. The method was immunoSEQ multiplex PCR; TCRdb's version includes in-frame clones alone and lacks a portion of them. In the table there are over 150,000 clones, around 80% of which are singletons.

This TCR was sampled from a human donor in good health. The sequenced sample consisted of PBMCs. The V call is TRBV11-3, the J call TRBJ1-2; no DNA check was done on the table's D call, TRBD1. CDR3 amino acids: CASSLNIQV.